A single sample is the source of the 6 T cell receptor beta chains below, sequenced in a study of early T cells in non-severe SARS-CoV-2 infection. TCRdb independently ran MiXCR on the 5' RACE reads; one entry per CDR3 protein. The data show tens of thousands of distinct CDR3 sequences, around 16% seen once. The sample consisted of whole blood, taken at baseline. These TCRs come from an adult who was a healthcare worker with PCR-confirmed SARS-CoV-2 infection or an uninfected control (not recorded which).

The chain combines TRBV3-1 with TRBJ2-7; tentatively, D is TRBD1 or TRBD2 (5 bases each). The CDR3 runs 14 residues. Germline-derived CDR1 and CDR2 are LGHDT and YNNKEL (reference sequence). The V end was cut by 3 bases, the J end by 3 bases, with 12 bases between. CDR3 coding DNA: TGTGCCAGCAGCCAGGGACCGGAATACTACGAGCAGTACTTC. Amino acid sequence: CASSQGPEYYEQYF.

This clonotype has just a few counts. V gene TRBV6-1 combines with J gene TRBJ2-3, with D perhaps TRBD1 or TRBD2 (5 bases each). V lost 6 bases and J lost 1, with 17 bases in between. The CDR3 has 16 amino acids. Germline V lookup: CDR1 MNHNS, CDR2 SASEGT. The CDR3 protein is CASSEPRGLRTDTQYF. CDR3 nucleotides: TGTGCCAGCAGCGAACCCCGGGGCTTACGCACAGATACGCAGTATTTT.

In this sample, this clonotype turned up a few times. The J gene is TRBJ2-4, the V gene TRBV6-2 or TRBV6-3; tentatively, D is TRBD1 (6 bases). CDR1 is MNHEY and CDR2 is SVGEGT in the germline V gene. The CDR3 has 13 amino acids. V was clipped by 10 bases and J by 3 bases, with 13 bases between them. CDR3 nucleotides: TGTGCCACCCTACAGGGTCTCAAAAACATTCAGTACTTC. Amino acid sequence: CATLQGLKNIQYF.

The gene calls are TRBV20-1 and TRBJ2-7; no clear D gene. The CDR3 is 14 residues long. Deletions cut 6 bases from V and 3 bases from J, with 18 bases between. Germline V lookup: CDR1 DFQATT, CDR2 SNEGSKA (reference sequence). Here the CDR3 reads CSALIRAGSYEQYF. CDR3 DNA: TGCAGTGCCCTAATTCGGGCAGGTAGCTACGAGCAGTACTTC.

The chain recombines TRBV6-1 with TRBJ2-2; a weak D match, TRBD2 (5 bases). The CDR3 extends over 13 amino acids. Trimming stripped 3 bases from V and 12 bases from J, with 14 bases between. The V gene's germline CDR1 is MNHNS and CDR2 SASEGT. CDR3 loop: CASSELSGRQLFF. The CDR3 DNA reads as TGTGCCAGCAGTGAGCTGAGCGGTAGGCAGCTGTTTTTT.

The gene calls are TRBV20-1 and TRBJ2-3; D remains unclear. This CDR3 has 13 residues. The V gene's germline CDR1 is DFQATT and CDR2 SNEGSKA (reference sequence). The ends were cut back, 3 bases at V and 4 bases at J, with 11 bases in the middle. DNA for the CDR3: TGCAGTGCTAGTTTGGGTGCGGCAGATACGCAGTATTTT. Amino acids: CSASLGAADTQYF.